This TCR beta chain was captured in a study of beta chain features in type 1 diabetes. Expressed TCRB transcripts got sequenced, as all isolated RNA was reverse transcribed. The table came from immunoSEQ multiplex PCR; TCRdb's copy has only in-frame clones and leaves some out. The sample holds more than 300,000 clones, over 12% seen once. The study, taken as a whole, reports: A closer apparent resemblance between naive, central memory and Treg TCRB repertoires was seen in patients than in healthy donors.

This clone was seen a few times. The antigen remains undetermined. CDR3 length: 16 amino acids. Trimming stripped 0 bases from V and 4 bases from J, with 13 bases between. From germline, CDR1 is MNHEY and CDR2 SMNVEV (reference sequence). This clonotype was obtained from a woman under 30 in good health. The sequenced material came from naive CD4+ T cells from blood. The chain links TRBV27 to TRBJ2-1, with D perhaps TRBD2 (6 bases). CDR3 in DNA: TGTGCCAGCAGTTTATCTACCCGAGGGACTTACAATGAGCAGTTCTTC. Its translation: CASSLSTRGTYNEQFF.